This T cell receptor (beta chain) originates from a study of blood T cell repertoires in COVID-19. Produced via immunoSEQ multiplex PCR; TCRdb's table is partial and in-frame only. The data contain some 40,000 clones, approximately 90% of them singletons. Sequenced: peripheral blood. This clonotype was sampled from a man aged 55-75 years with acute or convalescent COVID-19.

This CDR3 reads CASSPRTTGQWEQFF. CDR3 nucleotides: TGTGCCAGCAGCCCCCGAACGACAGGGCAATGGGAGCAGTTCTTC. This chain connects TRBV5-8 to TRBJ2-1; TRBD1 aligns across 7 bases. The CDR3 is 15 residues long. Looked up from germline, CDR1 is SGHTS and CDR2 is YDEGEE. V trimming: 4 bases; J trimming: 10 bases; junction bases outside the gene matches: 14.